Here is one T cell receptor beta chain with its context. This clone's antigen is unknown. No base qualities exist here, and no much larger clone lies one base off it. The library was obtained by the immunoSEQ multiplex PCR assay. In TCRdb, the immuneACCESS table is reduced to in-frame sequences with V and J assigned. These tables do not hold every clone; where another copy was compared, an unresolved V gene accounts for under half, and the others remain unexplained. The sample includes 12,000 to 15,000 clones, with roughly 93% observed a single time. The ten largest make up roughly 2.5% of the sample. Repertoires were sampled multiple times during chemoradiotherapy, which allowed clonal expansion in the tumor microenvironment to be followed. This sample is drawn from a study of chemoradiotherapy in HPV16-positive cancers (dated by TCRdb to between 2020 and 2023). Regarding the study in general: Functional T-cell assays on cells from a couple of HPV16-positive patients defined candidate HPV-specific T-cell clones and common TCR motifs. The study asked whether T-cell immunity against the HPV oncoproteins E6 and E7 changes during chemoradiotherapy and whether it affects survival. Next, the candidate HPV-specific TCRs and motifs were followed in TCR repertoires from over 85 patients with HPV-related cancers. The paper's findings and limits, for the study overall: Expansion of candidate HPV-specific clones and E7-related TCR motifs was observed in the tumor microenvironment during treatment, whereas no such expansion was observed for non-HPV-specific T cells. In HPV16-positive patients, expansion of HPV-responsive T cells during chemoradiotherapy was associated with improved recurrence-free survival. The functional definition of HPV-specific T cells was derived from only a couple of HPV16-positive patients, and the survival association was reported for HPV16-positive patients.

From its cysteine to its phenylalanine, the CDR3 spans 16 amino acids. The sequence is cut down to CDR3 DNA, 48 bases in frame from base 1. Ends trimmed: V by 4 bases, J by 4 bases; bases unmatched to a gene: 11. CDR1 MGHRA and CDR2 YSYEKL were looked up in the germline V gene. Sequencing used blood, obtained from a patient who underwent chemoradiotherapy. This chain joins TRBV4-1 to TRBJ2-5; TRBD2 matches 8 bases in the middle. The receptor comes from a human donor with HPV-associated anogenital cancer. For the CDR3, the sequence is CASSLTGTGGLETQYF. The DNA sequence is TGCGCCAGCAGCCTTACAGGGACGGGGGGGTTAGAGACCCAGTACTTC.